The clone carrying this TCR beta chain was counted only a few times. Unique molecular identifiers tagged individual cDNA molecules. TCRdb re-called the 5' RACE reads through MiXCR, storing one row per CDR3 protein. In the table there are around 88,000 distinct CDR3 sequences, roughly an eighth of which are singletons. The data were obtained in a study of early T cells in non-severe SARS-CoV-2 infection. The CDR3 is 13 residues long. Trimming left V 3 bases short and J 4 bases short, with 6 bases between. Germline V gene lookup returns CDR1 SGHDN and CDR2 FVKESK. The V and J genes are TRBV14 and TRBJ2-2, with D hard to call. The origin of this receptor is an adult who was a healthcare worker with PCR-confirmed SARS-CoV-2 infection or an uninfected control (not recorded which). The sample was whole blood. The CDR3 sequence is CASSHVFTGELFF. Here the CDR3 DNA reads TGTGCCAGCAGCCACGTGTTCACCGGGGAGCTGTTTTTT.